This TCR beta chain came from a study of PD-L1 blockade in urothelial cancer. Study background: Male patients with bladder-origin urothelial cancer numbered about 85% of the roughly 29. T cells were recovered from blood samples at a median of around 130,000.

Libraries were prepared by immunoSEQ multiplex PCR; TCRdb keeps only in-frame clonotypes and omits some of them. The sample consists of some 80,000 clones, around four fifths of them appearing once. Germline CDR1 and CDR2: SGHTA and FQGNSA. This CDR3 has 14 amino acids. The trim removed 3 bases at V and 7 bases at J, leaving 3 bases unmatched. Time point noted: pretreatment peripheral blood. Each individual provided 1 to 8 samples (taken pretreatment and on-treatment). This receptor was obtained from a man aged 40-55 years with urothelial cancer. This sequence joins TRBV7-2 and TRBJ1-5, with TRBD1 identical over 10 bases. Sequenced material: PBMCs, taken around atezolizumab (anti-PD-L1) treatment. The CDR3 here is CASSLTGGTQPQHF. CDR3 DNA sequence: TGTGCCAGCAGCTTGACAGGGGGCACCCAGCCCCAGCATTTT. Complete variable domain (other parts from reference TRBV7-2 and TRBJ1-5): GAGVSQSPSNKVTEKGKDVELRCDPISGHTALYWYRQSLGQGLEFLIYFQGNSAPDKSGLPSDRFSAERTGGSVSTLTIQRTQQEDSAVYLCASSLTGGTQPQHFGDGTRLSIL.